A selection of T cell receptor beta chains follows, all from one sample in a study of OX40 agonist ivuxolimab in advanced cancers. Clones were sequenced by immunoSEQ multiplex PCR, and TCRdb holds only the in-frame ones, with some missing. The data hold just over 50,000 clones, with around 77% observed a single time. The source material was CD4+ or CD8+ T cells sorted from blood, sampled in a trial of the OX40 agonist ivuxolimab. These receptor sequences come from an adult with an advanced solid tumor such as melanoma, head and neck, liver or kidney cancer. Each CDR3 is given with its conserved first and last residue. The order of the fields is clone size, J gene, V gene, D gene, CDR3 DNA, CDR3 protein. A D gene is named only where the DNA matches it firmly. Clone size is given for some rows only: seen once, a few or many times, or a class if the clone is expanded.

-	TRBJ2-7	TRBV19	-	TGTGCCAGTAGTATGATGGGGGGCTCTTGGTACGAGCAGTACTTC	CASSMMGGSWYEQYF
-	TRBJ2-6	TRBV19	TRBD1	TGTGCCAGTAGGAAAACCGACAGGGGCTCTGGGGCCAACGTCCTGACTTTC	CASRKTDRGSGANVLTF
-	TRBJ2-3	TRBV6-1	-	TGTGCCAGCAGATCTTCCTTCGCGAGCACAGATACGCAGTATTTT	CASRSSFASTDTQYF
-	TRBJ2-7	TRBV19	TRBD2	TGTGCCAGTAGTAACGGACTAGCCTACGAGCAGTACTTC	CASSNGLAYEQYF
-	TRBJ2-1	TRBV28	TRBD2	TGTGCCAGCAGTCCTTGGACTAGCGGGTGGTACAATGAGCAGTTCTTC	CASSPWTSGWYNEQFF
-	TRBJ1-1	TRBV11-2	-	TGTGCCAGCAGCCCTAGGGGAATGAACACTGAAGCTTTCTTT	CASSPRGMNTEAFF
few	TRBJ1-3	TRBV7-8	TRBD1	TGTGCCAGCAGCCCGACAGGGGGCAATGGAAACACCATATATTTT	CASSPTGGNGNTIYF
-	TRBJ1-1	TRBV10-3	TRBD1	TGTGCCATCAGTGACCGCAACAGGGGAGTGAACACTGAAGCTTTCTTT	CAISDRNRGVNTEAFF
-	TRBJ2-7	TRBV7-2	-	TGTGCCAGCAGCTCGCGGGTTACCTCCTACGAGCAGTACTTC	CASSSRVTSYEQYF
few	TRBJ2-7	TRBV18	TRBD2	TGTGCCAGCTCACGTAAACTAGCGGGAGGACGCGAGCAGTACTTC	CASSRKLAGGREQYF
-	TRBJ2-3	TRBV2	-	TGTGCCAGCAGTGGAGTTAAATTGAATACGCAGTATTTT	CASSGVKLNTQYF
-	TRBJ2-1	TRBV7-3	TRBD1	TGTGCCAGCAGCTTACCAGGGGGAGTCAATGAGCAGTTCTTC	CASSLPGGVNEQFF
few	TRBJ1-4	TRBV28	-	TGTGCCAGCACCGCCTCCGACAGAAGCAATGAAAAACTGTTTTTT	CASTASDRSNEKLFF
-	TRBJ2-1	TRBV5-1	TRBD2	TGCGCCAGCAGCGGGGGCGGCCTAGCGGGAGACAATGAGCAGTTCTTC	CASSGGGLAGDNEQFF
-	TRBJ2-3	TRBV5-8	TRBD1	TGTGCCAGCAGCTTACCGGGACAGAGCACAGATACGCAGTATTTT	CASSLPGQSTDTQYF
-	TRBJ2-1	TRBV2	TRBD2	TGTGCCAGCGACGGGAGGGCTTGGAGCTCCTACAATGAGCAGTTCTTC	CASDGRAWSSYNEQFF
-	TRBJ2-1	TRBV11-1	-	TGTGCCAGCAAAAAGGGGGGGAGCCTCAACAATGAGCAGTTCTTC	CASKKGGSLNNEQFF
-	TRBJ2-6	TRBV5-1	-	TGCGCCAGCAGCCCGGACCCTATTTCTGGGGCCAACGTCCTGACTTTC	CASSPDPISGANVLTF
medium-sized	TRBJ1-1	TRBV28	-	TGTGCCAGCGGGAGGACTGAAGCTTTCTTT	CASGRTEAFF
-	TRBJ1-6	TRBV28	-	TGTGCCAGCAGGGCAGGCGGTGATAATTCACCCCTCCACTTT	CASRAGGDNSPLHF
few	TRBJ1-2	TRBV7-9	-	TGTGCCAGCAGCGCCACCCGGGGGGATGGCTACACCTTC	CASSATRGDGYTF
-	TRBJ1-5	TRBV28	-	TGTGCCAGCAGGCGAGACAGAGACCCTGGACAGCCCCAGCATTTT	CASRRDRDPGQPQHF
-	TRBJ2-3	TRBV6-5	TRBD2	TGTGCCAGCAGTCCGGGACTAGCTACAAATACGCAGTATTTT	CASSPGLATNTQYF
-	TRBJ1-1	TRBV7-3	-	TGTGCCAGCAGCGTACAGGGAGACACTGAAGCTTTCTTT	CASSVQGDTEAFF